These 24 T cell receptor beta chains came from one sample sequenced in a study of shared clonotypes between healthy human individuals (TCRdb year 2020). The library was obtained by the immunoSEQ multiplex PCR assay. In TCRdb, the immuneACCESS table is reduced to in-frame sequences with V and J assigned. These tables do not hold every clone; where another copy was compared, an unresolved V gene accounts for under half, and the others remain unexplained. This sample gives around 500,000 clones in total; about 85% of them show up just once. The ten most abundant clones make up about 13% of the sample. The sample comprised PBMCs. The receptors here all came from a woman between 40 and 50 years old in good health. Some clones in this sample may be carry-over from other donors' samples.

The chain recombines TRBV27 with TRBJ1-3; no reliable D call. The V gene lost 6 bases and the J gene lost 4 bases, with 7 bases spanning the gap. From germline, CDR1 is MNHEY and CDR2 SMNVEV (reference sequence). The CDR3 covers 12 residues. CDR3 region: CASSPAGNTIYF. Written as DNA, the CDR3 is TGTGCCAGCAGCCCAGCCGGAAACACCATATATTTT.

This CDR3 is CASSAQGNTGELFF. The CDR3 nucleotides read TGTGCCAGCAGCGCTCAGGGAAATACCGGGGAGCTGTTTTTT. The chain combines TRBV9 with TRBJ2-2, with a tentative D call TRBD1 (5 bases). The CDR3 sequence is 14 residues long. The germline V gene has CDR1 SGDLS and CDR2 YYNGEE. Trimming took off 3 bases at V and 5 bases at J, with 11 bases between the two ends.

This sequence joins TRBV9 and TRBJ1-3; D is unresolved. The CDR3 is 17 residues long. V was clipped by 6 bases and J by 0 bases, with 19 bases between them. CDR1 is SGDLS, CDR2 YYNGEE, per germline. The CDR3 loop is CASTPTGTGSSGNTIYF. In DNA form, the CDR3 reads TGTGCCAGCACCCCTACCGGAACGGGAAGCTCTGGAAACACCATATATTTT.

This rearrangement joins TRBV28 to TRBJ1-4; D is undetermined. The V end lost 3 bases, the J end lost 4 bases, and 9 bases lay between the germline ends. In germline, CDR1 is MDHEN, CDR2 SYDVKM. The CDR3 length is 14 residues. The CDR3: CASSFSLGNEKLFF. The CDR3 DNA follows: TGTGCCAGCAGTTTCTCCCTCGGTAATGAAAAACTGTTTTTT.

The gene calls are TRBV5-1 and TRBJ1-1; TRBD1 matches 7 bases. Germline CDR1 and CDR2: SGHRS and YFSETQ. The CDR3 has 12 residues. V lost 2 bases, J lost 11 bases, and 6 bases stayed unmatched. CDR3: CASSFGQGGAFF. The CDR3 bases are TGCGCCAGCAGCTTCGGGCAGGGGGGCGCTTTCTTT. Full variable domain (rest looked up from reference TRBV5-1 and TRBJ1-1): KAGVTQTPRYLIKTRGQQVTLSCSPISGHRSVSWYQQTPGQGLQFLFEYFSETQRNKGNFPGRFSGRQFSNSRSEMNVSTLELGDSALYLCASSFGQGGAFFGQGTRLTVV.

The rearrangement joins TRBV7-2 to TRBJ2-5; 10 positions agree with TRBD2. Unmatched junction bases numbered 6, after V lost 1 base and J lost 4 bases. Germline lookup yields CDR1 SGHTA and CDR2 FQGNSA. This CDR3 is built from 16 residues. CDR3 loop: CASSLGLAGASETQYF. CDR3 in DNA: TGTGCCAGCAGCTTAGGGCTAGCGGGAGCCTCAGAGACCCAGTACTTC.

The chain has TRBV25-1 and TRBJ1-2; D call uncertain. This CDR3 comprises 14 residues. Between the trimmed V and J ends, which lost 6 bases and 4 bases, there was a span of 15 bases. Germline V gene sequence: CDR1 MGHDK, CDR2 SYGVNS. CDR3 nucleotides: TGTGCCAGCAGCGAGGTAGGTCGCCTCTATGGCTACACCTTC. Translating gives CASSEVGRLYGYTF.

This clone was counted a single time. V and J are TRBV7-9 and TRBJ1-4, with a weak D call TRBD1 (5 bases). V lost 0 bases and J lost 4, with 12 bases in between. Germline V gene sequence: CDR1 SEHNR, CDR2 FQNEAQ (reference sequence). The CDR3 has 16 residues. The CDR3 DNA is TGTGCCAGCAGCTTAGCCCTCAGGGCGCTTAATGAAAAACTGTTTTTT. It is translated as CASSLALRALNEKLFF.

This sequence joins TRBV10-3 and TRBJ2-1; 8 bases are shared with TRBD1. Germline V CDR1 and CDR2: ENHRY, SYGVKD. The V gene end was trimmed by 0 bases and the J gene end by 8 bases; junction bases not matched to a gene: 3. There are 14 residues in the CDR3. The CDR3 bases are TGTGCCATCAGTGAGTCGACAGGGGACGATGAGCAGTTCTTC. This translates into CAISESTGDDEQFF.

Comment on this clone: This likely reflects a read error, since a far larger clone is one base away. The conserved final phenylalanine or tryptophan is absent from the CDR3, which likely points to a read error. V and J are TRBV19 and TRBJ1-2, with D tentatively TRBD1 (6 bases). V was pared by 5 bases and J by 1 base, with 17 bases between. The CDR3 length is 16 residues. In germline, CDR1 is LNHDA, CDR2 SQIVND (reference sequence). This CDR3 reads CASSANPRDINYGYTL. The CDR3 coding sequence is TGTGCCAGTAGTGCCAACCCCCGGGACATTAACTATGGCTACACCCTC.

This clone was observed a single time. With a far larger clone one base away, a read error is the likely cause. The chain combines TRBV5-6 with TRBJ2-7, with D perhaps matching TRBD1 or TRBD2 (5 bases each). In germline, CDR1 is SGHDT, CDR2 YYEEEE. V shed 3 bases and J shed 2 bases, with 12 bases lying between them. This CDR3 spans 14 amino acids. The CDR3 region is CASSYTQGPYEQYF. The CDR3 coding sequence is TGTGCCAGCAGCTACACTCAGGGACCCTACGAGCAGTACTTC.

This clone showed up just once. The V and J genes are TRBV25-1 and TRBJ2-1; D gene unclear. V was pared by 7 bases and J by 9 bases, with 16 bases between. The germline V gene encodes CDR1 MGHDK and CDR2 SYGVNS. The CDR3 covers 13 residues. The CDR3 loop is CASNPGYTSEQFF. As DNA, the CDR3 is TGTGCCAGCAACCCGGGTTATACGAGTGAGCAGTTCTTC.

The CDR3 protein is CATSRAQAAEAFF. The DNA of the CDR3 is TGTGCCACCAGCAGAGCCCAGGCCGCGGAAGCTTTCTTT. The rearrangement links TRBV15 to TRBJ1-1; D call uncertain. The germline CDR1 and CDR2 sequences are LNHNV and YYDKDF (reference sequence). V shed 1 base and J shed 8 bases, with 11 bases lying between them. The CDR3 extends over 13 amino acids.

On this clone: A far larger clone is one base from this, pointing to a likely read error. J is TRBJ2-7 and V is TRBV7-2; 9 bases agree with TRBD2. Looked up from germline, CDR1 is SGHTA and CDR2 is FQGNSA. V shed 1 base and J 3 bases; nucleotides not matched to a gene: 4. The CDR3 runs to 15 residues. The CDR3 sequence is CASSLVAGVIYEQYF. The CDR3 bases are TGTGCCAGCAGCTTAGTAGCGGGAGTGATCTACGAGCAGTACTTC.

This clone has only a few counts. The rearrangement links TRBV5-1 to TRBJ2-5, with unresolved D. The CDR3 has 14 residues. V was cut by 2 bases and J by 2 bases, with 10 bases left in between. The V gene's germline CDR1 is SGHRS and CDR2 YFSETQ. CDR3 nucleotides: TGCGCCAGCAGCTTTAGTCACCTACAAGAGACCCAGTACTTC. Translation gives CASSFSHLQETQYF.

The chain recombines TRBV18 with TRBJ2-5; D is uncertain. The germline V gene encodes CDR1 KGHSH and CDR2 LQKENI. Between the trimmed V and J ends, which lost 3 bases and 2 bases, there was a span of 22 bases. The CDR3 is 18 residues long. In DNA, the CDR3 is TGTGCCAGCTCACCTCAAAGGCAGCCCCTTATCCGACAAGAGACCCAGTACTTC. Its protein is CASSPQRQPLIRQETQYF.

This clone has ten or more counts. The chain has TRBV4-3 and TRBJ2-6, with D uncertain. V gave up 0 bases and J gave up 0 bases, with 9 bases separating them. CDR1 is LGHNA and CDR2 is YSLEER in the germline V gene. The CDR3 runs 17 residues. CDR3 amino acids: CASSQDGASSGANVLTF. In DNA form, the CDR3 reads TGCGCCAGCAGCCAAGATGGCGCTAGCTCTGGGGCCAACGTCCTGACTTTC.

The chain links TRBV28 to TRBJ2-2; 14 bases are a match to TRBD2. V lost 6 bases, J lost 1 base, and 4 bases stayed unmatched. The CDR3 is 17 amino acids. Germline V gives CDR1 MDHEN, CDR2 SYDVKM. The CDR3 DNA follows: TGTGCCAGCAGCTCCGGGACTAGCGGGGGGAACACCGGGGAGCTGTTTTTT. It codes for CASSSGTSGGNTGELFF.

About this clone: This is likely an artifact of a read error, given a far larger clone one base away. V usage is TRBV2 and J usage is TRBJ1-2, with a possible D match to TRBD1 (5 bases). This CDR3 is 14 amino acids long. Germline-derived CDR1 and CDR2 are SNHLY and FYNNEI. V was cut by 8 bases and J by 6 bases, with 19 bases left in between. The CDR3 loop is CASEGFGRPDGYTF. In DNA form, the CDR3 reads TGTGCCAGCGAGGGGTTTGGCAGGCCTGATGGCTACACCTTC. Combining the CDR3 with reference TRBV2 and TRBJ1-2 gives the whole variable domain EPEVTQTPSHQVTQMGQEVILRCVPISNHLYFYWYRQILGQKVEFLVSFYNNEISEKSEIFDDQFSVERPDGSNFTLKIRSTKLEDSAMYFCASEGFGRPDGYTFGSGTRLTVV.

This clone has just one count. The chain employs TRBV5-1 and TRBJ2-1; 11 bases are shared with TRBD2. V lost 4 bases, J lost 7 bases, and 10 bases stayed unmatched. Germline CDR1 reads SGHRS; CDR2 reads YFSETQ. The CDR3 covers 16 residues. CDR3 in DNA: TGCGCCAGCAGCCCGTCCGCTAGCGGGAGGCCAAATGAGCAGTTCTTC. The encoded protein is CASSPSASGRPNEQFF.

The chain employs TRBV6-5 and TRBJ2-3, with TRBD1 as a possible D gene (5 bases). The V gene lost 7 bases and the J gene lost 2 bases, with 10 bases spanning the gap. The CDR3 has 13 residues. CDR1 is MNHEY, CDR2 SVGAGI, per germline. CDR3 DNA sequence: TGTGCCAGCAAAGGACAAAACACAGATACGCAGTATTTT. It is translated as CASKGQNTDTQYF.

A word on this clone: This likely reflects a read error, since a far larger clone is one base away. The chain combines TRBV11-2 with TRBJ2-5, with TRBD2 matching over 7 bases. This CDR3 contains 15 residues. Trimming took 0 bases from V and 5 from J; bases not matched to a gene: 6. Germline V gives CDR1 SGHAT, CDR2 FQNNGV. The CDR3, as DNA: TGTGCCAGCAGCTTAGATTGTGCGGGAGAGGAGACCCAGTACTTC. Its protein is CASSLDCAGEETQYF.

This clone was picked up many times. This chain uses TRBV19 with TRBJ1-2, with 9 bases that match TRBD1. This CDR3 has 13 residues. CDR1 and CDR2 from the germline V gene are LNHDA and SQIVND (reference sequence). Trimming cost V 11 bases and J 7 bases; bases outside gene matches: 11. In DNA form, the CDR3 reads TGTGCCTCTAGGGGGACAGGGTTATTTGGCTACACCTTC. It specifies CASRGTGLFGYTF. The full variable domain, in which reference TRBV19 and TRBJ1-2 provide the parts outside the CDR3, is DGGITQSPKYLFRKEGQNVTLSCEQNLNHDAMYWYRQDPGQGLRLIYYSQIVNDFQKGDIAEGYSVSREKKESFPLTVTSAQKNPTAFYLCASRGTGLFGYTFGSGTRLTVV.

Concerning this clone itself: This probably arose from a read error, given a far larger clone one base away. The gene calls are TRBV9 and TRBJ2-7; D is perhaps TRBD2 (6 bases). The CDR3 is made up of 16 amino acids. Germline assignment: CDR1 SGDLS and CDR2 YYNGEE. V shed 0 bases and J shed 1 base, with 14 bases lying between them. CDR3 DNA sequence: TGTGCCAGCAGCGTAGGGCCTAGCGTGGGATCCTACGAGCAGTACTTC. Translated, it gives CASSVGPSVGSYEQYF.